A single sample is the source of the 25 T cell receptor beta chains below, sequenced in a study of tumor and adjacent non-tumor tissue in lung cancer. The template was RNA from unsorted bulk tissue. Three rounds of nested PCR, following a modified ARM-PCR protocol, produced the TCRbeta library. Via MiXCR, TCRdb re-called the multiplex PCR reads, giving one row per CDR3 protein. The repertoire consists of around 70,000 distinct CDR3 sequences, with around four fifths occurring once and the leading ten covering 28%. The sample comprised lung tumor tissue. The receptors originated from a man aged 60 to 69 with non-small cell lung cancer.

Judged by abundance, this clonotype is medium-sized. The chain uses TRBV20-1 and TRBJ2-1, with D possibly matching TRBD2 (6 bases). The CDR3 contains 11 residues. Germline V lookup: CDR1 DFQATT, CDR2 SNEGSKA (reference sequence). Trimming left V 3 bases short and J 9 bases short, with 9 bases between. The CDR3 sequence is CSASMGGEQFF. The CDR3 DNA reads TGCAGTGCTAGTATGGGGGGTGAGCAGTTCTTC.

This clonotype has more than one count but fewer than ten. V is TRBV11-2 and J is TRBJ2-7, with D perhaps matching TRBD1 (6 bases). CDR1 is SGHAT, CDR2 FQNNGV, per germline. This CDR3 region has 14 residues. Trimming took 5 bases from V and 3 from J, leaving 14 bases between them. CDR3: CASSTTGLVYEQYF. CDR3 in DNA: TGTGCCAGCAGCACCACAGGGCTCGTCTACGAGCAGTACTTC. The full variable domain, rest sourced from reference TRBV11-2 and TRBJ2-7, is EAGVAQSPRYKIIEKRQSVAFWCNPISGHATLYWYQQILGQGPKLLIQFQNNGVVDDSQLPKDRFSAERLKGVDSTLKIQPAKLEDSAVYLCASSTTGLVYEQYFGPGTRLTVT.

As to this clonotype: As the CDR3 is not closed by the conserved phenylalanine or tryptophan, this likely results from a read error. The V and J genes are TRBV6-1 and TRBJ2-7, with TRBD1 identical over 7 bases. The CDR3 extends over 11 amino acids. The V gene's germline CDR1 is MNHNS and CDR2 SASEGT. The junction had 5 bases not matched to a gene; V was cut back by 9 bases and J by 6 bases. This chain's CDR3 is CASSRTGEQYL. The CDR3 DNA follows: TGTGCCAGTAGTAGGACAGGCGAGCAGTACTTA.

The sample holds many counts of this clonotype. This rearrangement joins TRBV14 to TRBJ2-7; a weak D match, TRBD2 (6 bases). Trimming removed 4 bases at V and 4 bases at J, with 14 bases between. The germline CDR1 and CDR2 sequences are SGHDN and FVKESK. This CDR3 has 14 amino acids. In DNA form, the CDR3 reads TGTGCCAGCAGCCCCCGGGAGAGGGTTTACGAGCAGTACTTC. This translates into CASSPRERVYEQYF. The variable domain in full, with the rest retrieved from reference TRBV14 and TRBJ2-7, is EAGVTQFPSHSVIEKGQTVTLRCDPISGHDNLYWYRRVMGKEIKFLLHFVKESKQDESGMPNNRFLAERTGGTYSTLKVQPAELEDSGVYFCASSPRERVYEQYFGPGTRLTVT.

This clonotype was picked up many times. The rearrangement joins TRBV20-1 to TRBJ2-3, with 9 nucleotides matching TRBD2. Germline values: CDR1 DFQATT, CDR2 SNEGSKA (reference sequence). Unmatched junction bases numbered 15, after V lost 5 bases and J lost 6 bases. This CDR3 spans 16 amino acids. The DNA for the CDR3 is TGCAGTGCTGTCCCGGAGGCGGGAGGGGAGTGGGATACGCAGTATTTT. This codes for CSAVPEAGGEWDTQYF.

With regard to this clonotype: A much more abundant neighbour one base away suggests this may be a read error. The conserved closing phenylalanine or tryptophan is absent in this CDR3, likely reflecting a read error. The chain carries TRBV14 and TRBJ2-7, with D possibly TRBD2 on 6 matching bases. Germline CDR1 reads SGHDN; CDR2 reads FVKESK. This CDR3 spans 14 amino acids. Trimming took off 4 bases at V and 4 bases at J, with 14 bases between the two ends. The CDR3 sequence: CASSPRERVYEQYI. CDR3 nucleotide sequence: TGTGCCAGCAGCCCCCGGGAGAGGGTTTACGAGCAGTACATC.

This clonotype was recorded at least ten times. The rearrangement uses TRBV10-1 and TRBJ2-5; 8 bases match TRBD1. Trimming took 0 bases from V and 7 from J; bases not matched to a gene: 10. This CDR3 region has 16 residues. Per the germline V gene, CDR1 is WNHNN and CDR2 is SYGVQD (reference sequence). CDR3 DNA sequence: TGCGCCAGCAGTGAGTCCCTGACAGGGGCCAAGAGGACCCAGTACTTC. Protein: CASSESLTGAKRTQYF.

About this clonotype: A much larger clone differs by one base, so this may be a read error. The chain recombines TRBV7-9 with TRBJ2-7, with 9 bases that match TRBD2. This CDR3 is built from 16 residues. After removal of 5 bases from V and 4 bases from J, the junction contained 12 bases not matched to a gene. Germline CDR1 reads SEHNR; CDR2 reads FQNEAQ (reference sequence). The CDR3 DNA sequence: TGTGCCAGCAGCCCCGGTGGACTAGCGAGGCAATACGAGCAGTACTTC. Its translation: CASSPGGLARQYEQYF. The complete variable domain, with remaining parts taken from reference TRBV7-9 and TRBJ2-7, reads DTGVSQNPRHKITKRGQNVTFRCDPISEHNRLYWYRQTLGQGPEFLTYFQNEAQLEKSRLLSDRFSAERPKGSFSTLEIQRTEQGDSAMYLCASSPGGLARQYEQYFGPGTRLTVT.

A note on this clonotype: The junction differs from germline at one of its ends, possibly a read error. The chain uses TRBV5-1 and TRBJ2-2; D perhaps matches TRBD1 (7 bases). The CDR3 is made up of 15 amino acids. Per germline, CDR1 SGHRS and CDR2 YFSETQ. The chain's CDR3 is CTSSLAGQSTGELFF. DNA for the CDR3: TGCACCAGCAGCTTGGCGGGACAGAGCACCGGGGAGCTGTTTTTT.

This clonotype was counted between two and nine times. This sequence may be a read error, since a much larger clone differs from it by one base. V usage is TRBV29-1 and J usage is TRBJ2-2; 8 bases are a match to TRBD2. In germline, CDR1 is SQVTM, CDR2 ANQGSEA. This CDR3 is built from 14 residues. The CDR3 spells CSVAGLAGGGKLFF. The DNA of the CDR3 is TGCAGCGTTGCCGGCCTAGCGGGCGGCGGGAAGCTGTTTTTT.

On this clonotype: Relative to the germline gene, one junction end is altered; a read error may explain this. The chain combines TRBV20-1 with TRBJ2-1; D possibly uses TRBD1 or TRBD2 (5 bases each). There are 16 residues in the CDR3. In germline, CDR1 is DFQATT, CDR2 SNEGSKA (reference sequence). CDR3 in amino acids: CSTRPHRPSSYNGQFF. The CDR3 DNA sequence: TGCAGTACTAGGCCCCACAGGCCTTCCTCCTACAATGGGCAGTTCTTC.

A remark on this clonotype: The junction departs from germline at one end; a sequencing error may be responsible. The chain has TRBV20-1 and TRBJ2-3; no clear D. In germline, CDR1 is DFQATT, CDR2 SNEGSKA (reference sequence). CDR3 length equals 11 residues. This CDR3 is CNAESTDTQYF. The DNA of the CDR3 is TGCAATGCGGAAAGCACAGATACACAGTATTTT.

Regarding this clonotype: The junction departs from germline at one end; a sequencing error may be responsible. V is TRBV10-3 and J is TRBJ2-1, with a tentative D call TRBD2 (6 bases). The CDR3 spans 15 residues. Germline V lookup: CDR1 ENHRY, CDR2 SYGVKD. The CDR3 is CGISETRDFNNEQFF. The CDR3 DNA reads as TGTGGCATCAGTGAGACTAGGGACTTCAACAATGAGCAGTTCTTC.

A note on this clonotype: The junction departs from the called germline gene at one end, perhaps through a read error. The chain has TRBV29-1 and TRBJ2-7; TRBD2 matches 8 bases. This CDR3 has 15 residues. Germline V CDR1 and CDR2: SQVTM, ANQGSEA. CDR3 coding DNA: TGTAGCGTTGAGGGGTATTTTGGGACTAGTTACGAGCAGTACTTC. Translating gives CSVEGYFGTSYEQYF.

In this sample, this clonotype turned up many times. V is TRBV12-3 or TRBV12-4 and J is TRBJ2-2; 8 bases are shared with TRBD1. This CDR3 has 14 residues. Trimming removed 4 bases from V and 8 bases from J; junction bases left unmatched: 6. The CDR3 sequence is CASSYRGIEGELFF. In DNA form, the CDR3 reads TGTGCCAGCAGTTACAGGGGGATTGAAGGGGAGCTGTTTTTT.

About this clonotype itself: Its ends do not fully match the called genes, so a read error is possible. This rearrangement joins TRBV12-3 or TRBV12-4 to TRBJ1-4; D uncertain. The CDR3 runs to 11 residues. CDR3 residues: CASSSDERLFF. The CDR3 bases are TGTGCCAGCAGTTCGGATGAAAGACTGTTTTTT.

On this clonotype itself: Its ends do not fully match the called genes, so a read error is possible. This rearrangement joins TRBV5-4 to TRBJ2-1; 10 bases fit TRBD2. The V gene's germline CDR1 is SGHNT and CDR2 YYREEE (reference sequence). The length of the CDR3 is 14 residues. DNA for the CDR3: TGTGTCAGCAGCCCAAGGACTAGCGGAGATGAGCAGTTCTTC. It codes for CVSSPRTSGDEQFF.

This clonotype was seen repeatedly, ten times or more. The V gene is TRBV5-1, the J gene TRBJ2-7, with 8 bases aligning to TRBD1. Losses at the gene ends were 3 bases for V and 6 bases for J; bases not matched to a gene: 5. The CDR3 covers 13 residues. Germline V CDR1 and CDR2: SGHRS, YFSETQ. The chain's CDR3 is CASSSDRVSEQYF. In DNA, the CDR3 is TGCGCCAGCAGCTCGGACAGGGTTTCCGAGCAGTACTTC.

This clonotype was counted ten times or more. The chain has TRBV6-2 or TRBV6-3 and TRBJ1-1, with TRBD1 as a possible D gene (6 bases). The CDR3 is made up of 15 amino acids. Germline V gene sequence: CDR1 MNHEY, CDR2 SVGEGT. V lost 11 bases, J lost 7 bases, and 26 bases lay in between. The CDR3 here is CARTYYRRGGDEAFF. CDR3 in DNA: TGTGCCCGCACTTACTACCGCAGGGGTGGGGATGAAGCTTTCTTT.

To note about this clonotype: The missing conserved phenylalanine or tryptophan at the end of this CDR3 makes a read error likely. The chain has TRBV20-1 and TRBJ2-2, with 11 bases that match TRBD2. Germline V CDR1 and CDR2: DFQATT, SNEGSKA (reference sequence). V was clipped by 4 bases and J by 6 bases; unmatched bases: 10. This CDR3 comprises 16 residues. The CDR3 region has the DNA TGCAGTGCTACTTTAGCGGGAGGGCCAGAGGCCGGGGAGCTGTTTTGT. Translating it yields CSATLAGGPEAGELFC.

The chain carries TRBV6-1 and TRBJ2-7, with D unclear. The CDR3 length is 13 residues. Germline CDR1 reads MNHNS; CDR2 reads SASEGT. CDR3 coding DNA: TGTGCCAGCAGTGAGTCACTCCGAGTCGAGGCGTACGTT. Protein product: CASSESLRVEAYV.

This chain links TRBV20-1 with TRBJ1-1; D uncertain. CDR3 length: 12 residues. Germline-derived CDR1 and CDR2 are DFQATT and SNEGSKA (reference sequence). V was pared by 1 base and J by 7 bases, with 10 bases between. For the CDR3, the DNA is TGCAGTGCTAGAGGTAGGGTTCGTGAAGCTTTCTTT. The encoded protein is CSARGRVREAFF.

Remarks on this clonotype: At one end, the junction sequence differs from germline, possibly due to a read error. The chain has TRBV24-1 and TRBJ2-5; 12 bases match TRBD1. The CDR3 spans 17 residues. CDR1 is KGHDR and CDR2 is SFDVKD in the germline V gene. In DNA form, the CDR3 reads TGTGCCACCAGTGACCTAGGGACAGGGGGCTTCCGAGAGACCCGGTACTTC. Translation gives CATSDLGTGGFRETRYF.

In this sample, this clonotype turned up a few times. V usage is TRBV24-1 and J usage is TRBJ1-1; D uncertain. Germline CDR1 and CDR2: KGHDR and SFDVKD. CDR3 size: 15 residues. V lost 3 bases, J lost 4 bases, and 14 bases lay in between. This chain's CDR3 is CATSDERAEGTEAFF. The DNA of the CDR3 is TGTGCCACCAGTGATGAGAGGGCGGAGGGCACTGAAGCTTTCTTT.

This clonotype was counted a single time. The junction departs from the called germline gene at one end, perhaps through a read error. This chain links TRBV20-1 with TRBJ2-2; 8 nucleotides agree with TRBD2. From germline, CDR1 is DFQATT and CDR2 SNEGSKA (reference sequence). The CDR3 loop spans 15 amino acids. For the CDR3, the DNA is TGCAATGCTAGAAGTACGGGAGGGAAGACCGGGGAGCTGTTTTTT. The encoded protein is CNARSTGGKTGELFF.